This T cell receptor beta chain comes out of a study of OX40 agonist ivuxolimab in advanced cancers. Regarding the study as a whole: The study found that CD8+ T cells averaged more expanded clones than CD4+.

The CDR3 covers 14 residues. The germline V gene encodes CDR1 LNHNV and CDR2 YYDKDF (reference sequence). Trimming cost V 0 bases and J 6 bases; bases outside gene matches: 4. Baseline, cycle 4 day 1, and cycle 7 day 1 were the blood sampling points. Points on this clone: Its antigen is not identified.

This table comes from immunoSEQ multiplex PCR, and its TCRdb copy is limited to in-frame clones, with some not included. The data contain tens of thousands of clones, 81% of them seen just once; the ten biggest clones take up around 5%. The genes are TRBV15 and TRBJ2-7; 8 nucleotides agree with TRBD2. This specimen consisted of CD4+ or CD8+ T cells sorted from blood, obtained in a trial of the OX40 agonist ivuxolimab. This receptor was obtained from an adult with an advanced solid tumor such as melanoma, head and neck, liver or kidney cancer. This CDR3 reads CATSRDLGTSEQYF. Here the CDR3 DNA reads TGTGCCACCAGCAGAGATCTCGGGACTAGCGAGCAGTACTTC.